Listed here is a single T cell receptor beta chain. The junction shows a germline mismatch at one end, possibly a read error. Two negative PCRs, clearance, or symptom resolution were required of recovered Cohort 3 donors. The CDR3 spans 17 residues. Germline V gene sequence: CDR1 SSHAT, CDR2 FNYEAQ (reference sequence). This sample stems from a study of blood T cell repertoires in COVID-19. Study details: Sources were T cells, B-cell-depleted T cells, or PBMCs; the material itself was cDNA or gDNA.

The assay was immunoSEQ multiplex PCR, and TCRdb's table has in-frame clones only and misses some. The data hold 150,000 or so clones, with around 84% observed a single time. Sequences were obtained from PBMCs or T cells enriched from blood (not recorded which). The chain uses TRBV7-7 and TRBJ2-2; 9 nucleotides agree with TRBD1. The sequence was collected from a man in his fifties who had recovered from COVID-19. The CDR3 DNA reads as TGTGCTAGCAGCCCCCAACCGGGACAGGGTGGTACCGGGGAGCTGTTTTTT. This gives the protein CASSPQPGQGGTGELFF.